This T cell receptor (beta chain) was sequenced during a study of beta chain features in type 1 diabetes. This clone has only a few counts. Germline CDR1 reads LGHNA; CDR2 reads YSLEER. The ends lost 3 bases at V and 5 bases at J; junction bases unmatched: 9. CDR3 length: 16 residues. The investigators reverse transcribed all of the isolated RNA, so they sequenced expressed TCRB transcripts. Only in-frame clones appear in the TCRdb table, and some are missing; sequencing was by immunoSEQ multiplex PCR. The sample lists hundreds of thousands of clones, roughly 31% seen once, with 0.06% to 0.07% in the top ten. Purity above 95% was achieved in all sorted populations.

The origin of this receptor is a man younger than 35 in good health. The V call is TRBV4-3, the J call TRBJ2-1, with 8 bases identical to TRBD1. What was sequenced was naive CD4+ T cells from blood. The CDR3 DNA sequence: TGCGCCAGCAGCCAGGAGGACAGGGTAGTGAACAATGAGCAGTTCTTC. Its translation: CASSQEDRVVNNEQFF.